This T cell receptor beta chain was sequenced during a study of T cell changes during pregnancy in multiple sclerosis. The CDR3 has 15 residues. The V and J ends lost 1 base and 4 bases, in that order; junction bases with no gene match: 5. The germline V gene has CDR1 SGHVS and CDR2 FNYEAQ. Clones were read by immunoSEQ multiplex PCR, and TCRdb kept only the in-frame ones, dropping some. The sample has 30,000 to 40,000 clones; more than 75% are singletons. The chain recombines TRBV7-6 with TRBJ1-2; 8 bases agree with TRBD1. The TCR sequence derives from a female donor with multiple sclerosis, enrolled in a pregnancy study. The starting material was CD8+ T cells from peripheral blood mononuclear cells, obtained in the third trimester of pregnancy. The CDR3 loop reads CASSLDWTGIYGYTF. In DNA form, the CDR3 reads TGTGCCAGCAGCTTAGATTGGACAGGGATCTATGGCTACACCTTC. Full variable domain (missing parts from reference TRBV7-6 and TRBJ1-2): GAGVSQSPRYKVTKRGQDVALRCDPISGHVSLYWYRQALGQGPEFLTYFNYEAQQDKSGLPNDRFSAERPEGSISTLTIQRTEQRDSAMYRCASSLDWTGIYGYTFGSGTRLTVV.